This TCR beta chain was documented in a study of CD8 T cells in Susac syndrome. RNA amounts of roughly 0.45 to 1 ug underwent reverse transcription with random hexamers. TCRdb redid the calling of the immunoSEQ multiplex PCR reads with MiXCR, one entry per CDR3 protein. The sample has roughly 150,000 distinct CDR3 sequences; about 95% are singletons. This clonotype has a single count. Its specificity is not known. This CDR3 region has 15 residues. Trimming cost V 3 bases and J 3 bases, with 15 bases left between them. Germline assignment: CDR1 MNHEY and CDR2 SMNVEV (reference sequence). Study results and limitations: It was acknowledged in the study that the number of individuals who were included in its TCR sequencing and HLA analysis was relatively small.

The chain links TRBV27 to TRBJ2-7; D not certain. The clonotype was recovered from a human donor with multiple sclerosis. The specimen was CD8+ T cells from PBMCs. CDR3 DNA: TGTGCCAGCAGTTTCCTGGGTGGGCGGAGCTACGAGCAGTACTTC. It codes for CASSFLGGRSYEQYF.